Listed below are T cell receptor beta chains from one sample, sequenced in a study of CD8+CD57+ T cells in acquired aplastic anemia. From the reads, TCRdb called clonotypes with MiXCR, one entry per CDR3 protein. This table has roughly 250,000 distinct CDR3 sequences, approximately 45% appearing once. The sample taken for sequencing was sorted CD4+, CD8+, or CD8+CD57+ T cells (not recorded which) from PBMCs. The source is a human donor with aplastic anemia. Each CDR3 is given with its conserved first and last residue. A D gene is named only where the DNA matches it firmly. The size entry is marked missing in some rows and otherwise reads once, few, many or a size class.

j_call clone_size d_call v_call cdr3_aa cdr3_nt
TRBJ2-2 few - TRBV6-6 CASSYSAASMGGTGELFF TGTGCCAGCAGTTATTCAGCCGCGTCTATGGGGGGCACCGGGGAGCTGTTTTTT
TRBJ1-1 - - TRBV7-6 CASSLRSGVATGAFF TGTGCCAGCAGCTTGCGTTCAGGGGTTGCCACTGGAGCTTTCTTT
TRBJ1-1 - - TRBV25-1 CASIGGNTEAFF TGTGCCAGTATTGGGGGGAACACTGAAGCTTTCTTT
TRBJ2-2 - TRBD1 TRBV7-9 CASSLRYDRVTGELFF TGTGCCAGCAGCCTAAGGTATGACAGGGTCACCGGGGAGCTGTTTTTT
TRBJ2-1 - TRBD1 TRBV7-8 CASSLRTGQYNEQFF TGTGCCAGCAGCTTAAGAACGGGACAGTACAATGAGCAGTTCTTC
TRBJ2-1 - - TRBV20-1 CSAARGNEQFF TGCAGTGCTGCCCGGGGGAATGAGCAGTTCTTC
TRBJ1-1 many - TRBV4-3 CASSGATREAFF TGCGCCAGCAGCGGAGCGACGCGAGAAGCTTTCTTT
TRBJ1-1 many - TRBV2 CASPQRAGATNTEAFF TGTGCCAGCCCCCAACGGGCAGGGGCTACGAACACTGAAGCTTTCTTT
TRBJ2-3 - TRBD2 TRBV10-3 CAISESRLAGGDPDTQYF TGTGCCATCAGTGAGTCTCGACTAGCGGGAGGTGATCCAGATACGCAGTATTTT
TRBJ1-2 - TRBD1 TRBV20-1 CSARTQPGQGIGNYGYTF TGCAGTGCTAGAACCCAACCGGGACAGGGTATAGGTAACTATGGCTACACCTTC
TRBJ1-5 - - TRBV10-2 CASSEVGGGGSNQPQHF TGCGCCAGCAGTGAGGTAGGGGGAGGCGGTAGCAATCAGCCCCAGCATTTT
TRBJ1-1 - - TRBV5-1 CASSMTVLNTEAFF TGCGCCAGCAGCATGACAGTTTTGAACACTGAAGCTTTCTTT
TRBJ2-7 many - TRBV19 CASSPRGPSYEQYF TGTGCCAGTTCCCCCCGTGGGCCCTCCTACGAGCAGTACTTC
TRBJ1-5 once TRBD1 TRBV19 CASSIPNLNRGTAINQPQHF TGTGCCAGTAGTATACCCAATTTAAACCGCGGGACAGCGATCAATCAGCCCCAGCATTTT
TRBJ1-6 - - TRBV24-1 CATSDGPNSPLHF TGTGCCACCAGTGATGGACCAAATTCACCCCTCCACTTT
TRBJ1-1 - - TRBV5-1 CASSFVVGRNTEAFF TGCGCCAGCAGCTTCGTCGTGGGGCGCAACACTGAAGCTTTCTTT
TRBJ2-4 - - TRBV7-9 CASTGAKDTGEYF TGTGCCAGCACAGGGGCGAAGGACACCGGGGAGTACTTC
TRBJ1-1 - - TRBV9 CASSSPHPGKTTEAFF TGTGCCAGCAGCTCTCCACACCCGGGTAAGACCACTGAAGCTTTCTTT
TRBJ2-4 - - TRBV4-3 CASSQYRENVIQYF TGCGCCAGCAGCCAATACAGGGAAAATGTCATTCAGTACTTC
TRBJ2-5 many - TRBV7-2 CASSPTDQETQYF TGTGCCAGCAGCCCGACAGACCAAGAGACCCAGTACTTC
TRBJ1-4 - - TRBV19 CASSASGNEKLFF TGTGCCAGTAGTGCCTCCGGGAATGAAAAACTGTTTTTT
TRBJ1-2 - - TRBV9 CASSADRHGYTF TGTGCCAGCAGCGCTGACAGGCATGGCTACACTTTC
TRBJ2-7 - - TRBV15 CATADGYEQYF TGTGCCACCGCGGACGGCTACGAGCAGTACTTC
TRBJ2-7 - TRBD2 TRBV7-8 CASSLPGLAGEYF TGTGCCAGCAGCTTGCCTGGACTAGCGGGGGAGTACTTC
TRBJ2-2 - - TRBV6-6 CASRDRPGSGTPGLALFF TGTGCCAGCAGGGACCGGCCGGGTAGCGGAACACCGGGTCTTGCGCTGTTTTTT
TRBJ1-1 few - TRBV28 CASKLVRNTEAFF TGTGCCAGCAAGTTAGTACGAAACACTGAAGCTTTCTTT
TRBJ1-2 - TRBD1 TRBV20-1 CSATGTDNYGYTF TGCAGTGCTACCGGGACAGATAACTATGGCTACACCTTC
TRBJ2-5 - - TRBV24-1 CATSVGETQYF TGTGCCACCAGTGTGGGAGAGACCCAGTACTTC
TRBJ2-5 - - TRBV7-9 CASSLMGETQYF TGTGCCAGCAGCTTAATGGGGGAGACCCAGTACTTC
TRBJ2-2 - - TRBV10-3 CAISETDPGELFF TGTGCCATCAGTGAGACGGACCCCGGGGAGCTGTTTTTT
TRBJ1-6 - - TRBV7-9 CAVPAGGSYNSPLHF TGTGCCGTGCCTGCCGGAGGGTCCTATAATTCACCCCTCCACTTT
TRBJ2-1 many - TRBV7-9 CASSLPRDNEQFF TGTGCCAGCAGCTTACCGCGTGACAATGAGCAGTTCTTC
TRBJ1-1 once - TRBV5-1 CASSLSGGGFGDTEAFF TGCGCCAGCAGCTTGTCCGGGGGCGGGTTTGGCGACACTGAAGCTTTCTTT
TRBJ1-2 few - TRBV10-2 CASSDGQNLYGYTF TGCGCCAGCAGTGACGGCCAGAACCTCTATGGCTACACCTTC
TRBJ1-1 - - TRBV19 CASSYYRNTEAFF TGTGCCAGTAGTTACTACCGTAACACTGAAGCTTTCTTT
TRBJ1-2 - TRBD1 TRBV2 CASGQANYGYTF TGTGCCAGCGGACAGGCTAACTATGGCTACACCTTC
TRBJ2-6 many - TRBV29-1 CSVEEHVRRGKGSGANVLTF TGCAGCGTTGAAGAACACGTACGACGCGGTAAAGGCTCTGGGGCCAACGTCCTGACTTTC
TRBJ2-7 many - TRBV7-9 CASKPSWSYEQYF TGTGCCAGCAAACCGTCCTGGTCCTACGAGCAGTACTTC
TRBJ1-3 many TRBD1 TRBV19 CASSIDGFWGQGYGNTIYF TGTGCCAGTAGTATAGATGGGTTTTGGGGACAGGGATACGGAAACACCATATATTTT
TRBJ1-1 many TRBD1 TRBV11-2 CASRGQSVEAFF TGTGCCAGCAGGGGACAGTCGGTTGAAGCTTTCTTT
TRBJ2-5 - - TRBV9 CASSVFGARETQYF TGTGCCAGCAGCGTGTTCGGAGCGCGAGAGACCCAGTACTTC
TRBJ1-5 once TRBD1 TRBV24-1 CATSKGQGLSWYSNQPQHF TGTGCCACCAGCAAAGGACAGGGGTTAAGTTGGTATAGCAATCAGCCCCAGCATTTT
TRBJ1-1 many - TRBV7-9 CASSFPDSAVEAFF TGTGCCAGCAGCTTCCCGGACTCTGCCGTCGAAGCTTTCTTT
TRBJ1-2 - - TRBV5-1 CASRVLAGGYTF TGCGCCAGCAGGGTACTAGCGGGAGGCTACACCTTC
TRBJ1-2 - TRBD1 TRBV30 CAVGNRGLSYGYTF TGTGCCGTCGGTAACAGGGGGCTGTCCTATGGCTACACCTTC
TRBJ2-5 - - TRBV10-3 CAIRTTAGETQYF TGTGCCATCCGCACGACTGCAGGGGAGACCCAGTACTTC
TRBJ1-5 - - TRBV7-2 CASSSQGSGQPQHF TGTGCCAGCAGCTCACAGGGTAGTGGTCAGCCCCAGCATTTT
TRBJ2-1 - TRBD2 TRBV7-2 CASSLQLAGVSNEQFF TGTGCCAGCAGCTTACAGCTAGCGGGGGTATCCAATGAGCAGTTCTTC
TRBJ2-3 - TRBD2 TRBV19 CASSLDGTTTDTQYF TGTGCCAGTAGCCTCGACGGGACTACCACAGATACGCAGTATTTT
TRBJ2-1 many TRBD2 TRBV7-8 CASRWEGRFYNEQFF TGTGCCAGCAGGTGGGAGGGTCGCTTCTACAATGAGCAGTTCTTC
TRBJ2-2 - TRBD2 TRBV6-2/TRBV6-3 CASSHGTSTGELFF TGTGCCAGCAGCCACGGGACTAGCACCGGGGAGCTGTTTTTT
TRBJ1-6 many TRBD1 TRBV9 CASSPTRTGNNSPLHF TGTGCCAGCAGCCCAACGCGGACAGGCAATAATTCACCCCTCCACTTT
TRBJ2-7 - TRBD1 TRBV10-3 CAISGAPGTGGYEQYF TGTGCCATCAGTGGTGCCCCCGGGACAGGGGGCTACGAGCAGTACTTT
TRBJ2-1 many - TRBV5-6 CASSFLSSSNEQFF TGTGCCAGCAGCTTTCTCTCGAGTTCGAATGAGCAGTTCTTC
TRBJ2-2 - - TRBV7-9 CASSLYGTNTGELFF TGTGCCAGCAGCTTATACGGAACGAACACCGGGGAGCTGTTTTTT
TRBJ1-5 - TRBD1 TRBV5-4 CASSSGQGIDQPQHF TGTGCCAGCAGCTCGGGACAGGGTATAGATCAGCCCCAGCATTTT
TRBJ2-7 - - TRBV2 CASSKTRDSYEQYF TGTGCCAGCAGTAAAACGCGAGACAGTTACGAGCAGTACTTC
TRBJ2-6 - - TRBV19 CASSISGTQSGANVLTF TGTGCCAGTAGTATCTCGGGCACTCAGAGTGGGGCCAACGTCCTGACTTTC